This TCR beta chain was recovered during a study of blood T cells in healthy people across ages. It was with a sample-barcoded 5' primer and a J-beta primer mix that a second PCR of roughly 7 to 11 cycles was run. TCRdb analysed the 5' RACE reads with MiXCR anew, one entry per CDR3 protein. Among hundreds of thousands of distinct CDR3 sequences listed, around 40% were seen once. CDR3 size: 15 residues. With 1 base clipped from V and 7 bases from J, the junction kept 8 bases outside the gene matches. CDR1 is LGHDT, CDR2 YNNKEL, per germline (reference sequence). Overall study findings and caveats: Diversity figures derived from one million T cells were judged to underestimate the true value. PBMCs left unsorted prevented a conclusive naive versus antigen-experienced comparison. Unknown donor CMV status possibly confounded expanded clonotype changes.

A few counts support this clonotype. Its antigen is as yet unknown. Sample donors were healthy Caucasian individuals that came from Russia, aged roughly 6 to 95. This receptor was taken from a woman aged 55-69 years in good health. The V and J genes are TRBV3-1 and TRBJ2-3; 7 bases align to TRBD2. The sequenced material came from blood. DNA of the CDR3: TGTGCCAGCAGCCAAGGGACGGGGGGAGTTAATACGCAGTATTTT. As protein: CASSQGTGGVNTQYF.